What follows are 28 T cell receptor beta chains derived from one specimen sequenced in a study of early T cells in non-severe SARS-CoV-2 infection. MiXCR was run by TCRdb on the 5' RACE reads, yielding one entry per CDR3 protein. Of 75,000 to 100,000 distinct CDR3 sequences in the sample, about 14% were seen once. The sequenced sample consisted of whole blood. These TCRs come from an adult who was a healthcare worker with PCR-confirmed SARS-CoV-2 infection or an uninfected control (not recorded which).

This clonotype has ten or more counts. This chain links TRBV4-1 with TRBJ1-6; D may be TRBD1 (5 bases). Trimming removed 2 bases from V and 10 bases from J, with 15 bases in between. This CDR3 contains 15 residues. Germline V lookup: CDR1 MGHRA, CDR2 YSYEKL. The CDR3 is CASSQSGGIRSPLHF. CDR3 coding DNA: TGCGCCAGCAGCCAATCGGGGGGTATTCGGTCACCCCTCCACTTT.

The V and J genes are TRBV7-3 and TRBJ2-2; D remains unclear. The CDR3 totals 15 residues. V was pared by 0 bases and J by 2 bases, with 7 bases between. Germline V gene data show CDR1 as SGHTA and CDR2 as FQGTGA. The CDR3, as DNA: TGTGCCAGCAGCTTAACGCCTGTAAACACCGGGGAGCTGTTTTTT. The encoded protein is CASSLTPVNTGELFF.

The sample holds many counts of this clonotype. This chain connects TRBV19 to TRBJ2-6, with TRBD1 matching over 10 bases. Per the germline V gene, CDR1 is LNHDA and CDR2 is SQIVND (reference sequence). The ends lost 5 bases at V and 0 bases at J; junction bases unmatched: 4. The CDR3 length is 17 residues. CDR3 protein: CASSPGQGSSGANVLTF. In nucleotides, the CDR3 is TGTGCCAGTAGTCCGGGACAGGGGTCCTCTGGGGCCAACGTCCTGACTTTC.

This clonotype was seen ten or more times. V gene TRBV29-1 combines with J gene TRBJ2-7; D remains unclear. The V gene's germline CDR1 is SQVTM and CDR2 ANQGSEA. There are 14 residues in the CDR3. Trimming left V 0 bases short and J 4 bases short, with 13 bases between. The CDR3 coding sequence is TGCAGCGTTGAAGATTATTGGCGCGGTTACGAGCAGTACGTC. Protein product: CSVEDYWRGYEQYV.

The sample holds a few counts of this clonotype. In DNA, the CDR3 is TGCGCCAGCAGTGATTGGGGTCTTCGCGGCTACACCTTC. Translating gives CASSDWGLRGYTF. The chain is built from TRBV10-2 and TRBJ1-2; D is unresolved. V was clipped by 3 bases and J by 8 bases, with 13 bases between them. The CDR3 totals 13 residues. From germline, CDR1 is WSHSY and CDR2 SAAADI.

This clonotype was counted at least ten times. This sequence joins TRBV11-2 and TRBJ2-7, with D unclear. Trimming took 5 bases from V and 0 from J, leaving 11 bases between them. Looked up from germline, CDR1 is SGHAT and CDR2 is FQNNGV. The CDR3 sequence is 14 residues long. The CDR3 sequence: CASSHRPSSYEQYV. The DNA of the CDR3 is TGTGCCAGCAGCCACAGACCTAGCTCCTACGAGCAGTACGTC.

This clonotype was detected ten times or more. This chain uses TRBV7-9 with TRBJ1-1; TRBD1 is a possible D gene (6 bases). Germline V gene data show CDR1 as SEHNR and CDR2 as FQNEAQ (reference sequence). With 5 bases removed from V and 7 bases from J, the gap between germline ends came to 23 bases. This CDR3 region has 16 residues. The CDR3 nucleotides are TGTGCCAGCAGCCGATGGGGGGGCGGAACTGGGAGTGAAGCTTTCTTT. This sequence encodes CASSRWGGGTGSEAFF.

This clonotype was counted ten times or more. The J gene is TRBJ2-1, the V gene TRBV9; D uncertain. The CDR3 consists of 14 residues. Germline V gene lookup returns CDR1 SGDLS and CDR2 YYNGEE. V was pared by 3 bases and J by 8 bases, with 15 bases between. CDR3 sequence reads: CASSAVGSRDEQFF. The CDR3 nucleotides are TGTGCCAGCAGCGCCGTGGGGTCCCGGGATGAGCAGTTCTTC.

This rearrangement joins TRBV10-3 to TRBJ1-2; 9 bases map to TRBD1. The CDR3 is 14 amino acids. The ends lost 9 bases at V and 4 bases at J; junction bases unmatched: 9. The germline CDR1 and CDR2 sequences are ENHRY and SYGVKD. Written as DNA, the CDR3 is TGTGCCATAACCCCGGACAGGGGAACCTATGGCTACACCTTC. This encodes CAITPDRGTYGYTF.

This clonotype was picked up a small number of times. This rearrangement joins TRBV6-6 to TRBJ2-1; the match to TRBD1 covers 7 bases. CDR3 size: 15 residues. Trimming took 2 bases from V and 8 from J; bases not matched to a gene: 9. Germline CDR1 reads MNHNY; CDR2 reads SVGAGI (reference sequence). As DNA, the CDR3 is TGTGCCAGCAGTTACGGACAGGTCCCTGGGGATGAGCAGTTCTTC. It codes for CASSYGQVPGDEQFF.

This clonotype was counted a few times. CDR3 bases: TGTGCCAGCAGCACCCAGGGCCAGATGGACAGTCCCTTCTACGAGCAGTACGTC. It translates to CASSTQGQMDSPFYEQYV. This chain uses TRBV21-1 with TRBJ2-7; TRBD1, the table's D call, lacks a check against the DNA. TRBV21-1 is flagged as a pseudogene. The CDR3 sequence is 18 residues long.

CDR3 coding DNA: TGTGCCAGCAGCCGGGACGCAAACTACGAGCAGTACGTC. Protein: CASSRDANYEQYV. J is TRBJ2-7 and V is TRBV7-6; D possibly uses TRBD1 or TRBD2 (5 bases each). Trimming removed 5 bases from V and 3 bases from J, with 11 bases in between. CDR1 is SGHVS and CDR2 is FNYEAQ in the germline V gene. The CDR3 covers 13 residues.

The J gene is TRBJ2-5, the V gene TRBV7-9; 8 bases match TRBD2. The germline V gene has CDR1 SEHNR and CDR2 FQNEAQ (reference sequence). J lost 4 bases, V lost 5 bases, and 9 bases had no gene match. The CDR3 runs to 15 residues. CDR3 sequence reads: CASSPFFGLAETQYF. CDR3 coding DNA: TGTGCCAGCAGCCCGTTTTTTGGACTAGCAGAGACCCAGTACTTC.

This clonotype showed up just a few times. This rearrangement joins TRBV18 to TRBJ1-4; D is perhaps TRBD1 (5 bases). There are 11 residues in the CDR3. The V gene lost 2 bases and the J gene lost 13 bases, with 8 bases spanning the gap. Looked up from germline, CDR1 is KGHSH and CDR2 is LQKENI. CDR3 DNA sequence: TGTGCCAGCTCACCAGACAGAGGACTGTTTTTT. This gives the protein CASSPDRGLFF.

The J gene is TRBJ1-3, the V gene TRBV12-3 or TRBV12-4; TRBD1 might be the D (5 bases). The CDR3 is 15 amino acids. V was trimmed by 9 bases and J by 2 bases, leaving 17 bases between them. CDR3 bases: TGTGCCAGTCCTCCCCAGGGCTTCGCTGGAAACACCATATATTTT. It codes for CASPPQGFAGNTIYF.

The genes are TRBV6-2 or TRBV6-3 and TRBJ1-6; 7 positions match TRBD1. The CDR3 is 16 residues long. V lost 6 bases and J lost 6; bases outside the gene matches: 11. Looked up from germline, CDR1 is MNHEY and CDR2 is SVGEGT. The CDR3 nucleotides read TGTGCCAGCAGACCCTCTTGGACAGGACGTAATTCACCCCTCCACTTT. It specifies CASRPSWTGRNSPLHF.

The chain has TRBV29-1 and TRBJ1-1, with D unresolved. Germline V gene sequence: CDR1 SQVTM, CDR2 ANQGSEA. The V end lost 5 bases, the J end lost 3 bases, and 13 bases lay between the germline ends. The CDR3 consists of 13 residues. The CDR3 DNA sequence: TGCAGCGTTAAGGCAGGAGGCTACACTGAAGCTTTCTTT. It encodes CSVKAGGYTEAFF.

This clonotype was seen more than once but under ten times. The chain is built from TRBV6-5 and TRBJ1-5; TRBD1 is a possible D gene (6 bases). The germline gives CDR1 MNHEY, CDR2 SVGAGI. Trimming removed 6 bases at V and 0 bases at J, with 18 bases between. The CDR3 is 17 amino acids. In DNA, the CDR3 is TGTGCCAGCAGACCGGGACAACGGCACCATAGCAATCAGCCCCAGCATTTT. Its protein is CASRPGQRHHSNQPQHF.

This clonotype occurred a few times. The rearrangement joins TRBV20-1 to TRBJ2-3; perhaps D is TRBD1 or TRBD2 (5 bases each). Trimming pared 0 bases from V and 1 base from J, leaving 14 bases between. CDR1 and CDR2 (germline): DFQATT, SNEGSKA (reference sequence). The CDR3 runs to 16 residues. CDR3 in amino acids: CSARDRGAYRTDTQYF. CDR3 coding DNA: TGCAGTGCTAGAGATAGAGGGGCCTATCGCACAGATACGCAGTATTTT.

Ten or more counts support this clonotype. V and J are TRBV28 and TRBJ2-4; D uncertain. The CDR3 consists of 15 residues. The V end was cut by 1 base, the J end by 0 bases, with 7 bases between. CDR1 MDHEN and CDR2 SYDVKM come from the germline V gene. This CDR3 is CASSLSPLAKNIQYF. In DNA, the CDR3 is TGTGCCAGCAGTTTATCCCCGTTAGCCAAAAACATTCAGTACTTC.

The chain recombines TRBV5-6 with TRBJ1-6, with 7 nucleotides matching TRBD1. The V segment lost 4 bases and the J segment 9 bases; nucleotides outside the gene matches: 7. Germline CDR1 reads SGHDT; CDR2 reads YYEEEE. This CDR3 comprises 14 residues. CDR3 nucleotides: TGTGCCAGCAGCACGAACAGGGGTCGTTCACCCCTCCACTTT. Translating gives CASSTNRGRSPLHF.

This rearrangement joins TRBV12-5 to TRBJ1-2, with unresolved D. CDR3 length: 13 amino acids. Deletions cut 11 bases from V and 4 bases from J, with 17 bases between. The germline CDR1 and CDR2 sequences are LGHNT and FRNRAP. This CDR3 reads CAGDQVRTYGYTF. In DNA form, the CDR3 reads TGTGCTGGAGACCAGGTTCGTACCTATGGCTACACCTTC.

CDR3 in amino acids: CSARSQPMNTEAFF. DNA for the CDR3: TGCAGTGCTAGATCACAGCCCATGAACACTGAAGCTTTCTTT. The V and J genes are TRBV20-1 and TRBJ1-1, with no clear D. V was clipped by 2 bases and J by 0 bases, with 10 bases between them. The CDR3 sequence is 14 residues long. In germline, CDR1 is DFQATT, CDR2 SNEGSKA (reference sequence).

This clonotype was found many times. CDR3 amino acids: CASSSRPGSGSPYNEQFF. CDR3 nucleotide sequence: TGTGCCAGCAGCTCCCGCCCGGGTAGCGGGAGCCCATACAATGAGCAGTTCTTC. J is TRBJ2-1 and V is TRBV7-2; 9 bases are a match to TRBD2. The germline CDR1 and CDR2 sequences are SGHTA and FQGNSA. The CDR3 extends over 18 amino acids. The V gene end was trimmed by 4 bases and the J gene end by 4 bases; junction bases not matched to a gene: 14.

This clonotype appeared a few times. The chain employs TRBV11-2 and TRBJ1-1, with 7 positions matching TRBD1. Germline V gives CDR1 SGHAT, CDR2 FQNNGV. The CDR3 is 14 residues long. Germline trimming cut 4 bases from V and 6 bases from J; bases unmatched to any gene: 8. The CDR3 DNA reads as TGTGCCAGCAGCTCCTTGGACAGGCGCGCTGAAGCTTTCTTT. Translation: CASSSLDRRAEAFF.

This clonotype was counted a few times. The chain uses TRBV5-4 and TRBJ1-2; maybe TRBD1 (5 bases). Deletions cut 0 bases from V and 7 bases from J, with 10 bases between. The CDR3 totals 13 residues. CDR1 SGHNT and CDR2 YYREEE come from the germline V gene (reference sequence). CDR3 DNA: TGTGCCAGCAGCTTGGTGGGACGAGGTGGCTACACCTTC. It codes for CASSLVGRGGYTF.

The chain employs TRBV12-3 or TRBV12-4 and TRBJ1-2; tentatively, D is TRBD1 (5 bases). V lost 3 bases, J lost 4 bases, and 12 bases lay in between. CDR3 size: 14 residues. The CDR3: CASSLVRGGYGYTF. For the CDR3, the DNA is TGTGCCAGCAGTTTGGTGCGGGGGGGCTATGGCTACACCTTC.

The CDR3, as DNA: TGTGCCAGCAGTTTTCGGGGGTTCGGTGGCTACACCTTC. Protein: CASSFRGFGGYTF. The rearrangement links TRBV12-3 or TRBV12-4 to TRBJ1-2, with D possibly being TRBD1 (5 bases). Deletions cut 3 bases from V and 7 bases from J, with 12 bases between. CDR3 length: 13 amino acids.